This T cell receptor beta chain originates from a study of T-cell reconstitution after alpha-beta-depleted transplantation in children. A word on this clonotype: An end of the junction differs from the germline gene, which may be a read error.

Per germline, CDR1 SGHRS and CDR2 YFSETQ. The CDR3 extends over 16 amino acids. As it was prepared, the TCRbeta library received unique molecular identifiers. TCRdb fed the PCR reads into MiXCR, producing one record per CDR3 protein. The sample has approximately 590,000 distinct CDR3 sequences; 10% are singletons. The sample consisted of PBMCs from the stem cell graft donor, taken from the stem cell graft. The sequence was collected from a human donor who donated a stem cell graft to a child with acute myeloid leukemia. This rearrangement joins TRBV5-1 to TRBJ1-6; D perhaps matches TRBD1 (5 bases). The CDR3 is CASSLVDSFYNSPLHF. The DNA of the CDR3 is TGCGCCAGCAGTTTGGTTGACAGTTTCTATAATTCACCCCTCCACTTT.